These 27 T cell receptor beta chains were sequenced from one sample in a study of OX40 agonist ivuxolimab in advanced cancers. Libraries were prepared by immunoSEQ multiplex PCR; TCRdb keeps only in-frame clonotypes and omits some of them. This table has about 30,000 clones, 90% appearing once. The sample in question was CD4+ or CD8+ T cells sorted from blood, obtained in a trial of the OX40 agonist ivuxolimab. The receptor source for this set is an adult with an advanced solid tumor such as melanoma, head and neck, liver or kidney cancer.

CDR3 residues: CASSLWTSGYIVSSTDTQYF. In DNA form, the CDR3 reads TGTGCCAGCAGCTTATGGACTAGCGGTTATATCGTTTCTAGCACAGATACGCAGTATTTT. The chain joins TRBV5-4 to TRBJ2-3; 10 bases fit TRBD2. V was clipped by 2 bases and J by 0 bases; unmatched bases: 15. Germline CDR1 is SGHNT and CDR2 is YYREEE (reference sequence). The CDR3 consists of 20 residues.

This clone is labeled medium-sized. The CDR3 DNA reads as TGTGCCAGCAGCTTATCCCCAACCGGGGGTTCACCCCTCCACTTT. It codes for CASSLSPTGGSPLHF. The chain has TRBV11-3 and TRBJ1-6; D perhaps matches TRBD1 (5 bases). The CDR3 sequence is 15 residues long. CDR1 SGHNT and CDR2 YENEEA come from the germline V gene. Trimming removed 2 bases from V and 9 bases from J, with 14 bases in between.

The rearrangement uses TRBV27 and TRBJ2-7; 10 positions agree with TRBD2. The J segment lost 4 bases and the V segment lost 2 bases, leaving 14 bases of the junction unmatched. Germline CDR1 reads MNHEY; CDR2 reads SMNVEV (reference sequence). This CDR3 is built from 18 residues. DNA of the CDR3: TGTGCCAGCAGTTTACGGGGGATAGCGGGAGGACTCTCATACGAGCAGTACTTC. Translation: CASSLRGIAGGLSYEQYF.

V usage is TRBV7-2 and J usage is TRBJ1-2; D might be TRBD1 (5 bases). Germline V gene data show CDR1 as SGHTA and CDR2 as FQGNSA. The CDR3 is 15 amino acids. V gave up 5 bases and J gave up 5 bases, with 18 bases separating them. CDR3 sequence: CASSQAPPGPYGYTF. CDR3 nucleotide sequence: TGTGCCAGCAGCCAGGCCCCCCCAGGGCCTTATGGCTACACCTTC.

This chain joins TRBV19 and TRBJ2-6; D is ambiguous. Germline V gene lookup returns CDR1 LNHDA and CDR2 SQIVND (reference sequence). The CDR3 runs to 17 residues. V lost 3 bases, J lost 0 bases, and 12 bases lay in between. This CDR3 reads CASSILTASSGANVLTF. For the CDR3, the DNA is TGTGCCAGTAGTATCCTTACAGCCTCCTCTGGGGCCAACGTCCTGACTTTC.

The rearrangement links TRBV4-1 to TRBJ2-5, with 10 positions matching TRBD2. The J call may not be correct, given that the DNA end is closer to TRBJ2-7. Germline V CDR1 and CDR2: MGHRA, YSYEKL. There are 13 residues in the CDR3. The CDR3 region has the DNA TGCGCCAGCAGCCCGACTAGCGGGTACGAGCAGTACTTC. This translates into CASSPTSGYEQYF.

J is TRBJ2-3 and V is TRBV6-5; 7 nucleotides agree with TRBD2. This CDR3 has 16 amino acids. V dropped 3 bases and J dropped 3; count of bases not matched to a gene: 9. CDR1 MNHEY and CDR2 SVGAGI come from the germline V gene. DNA for the CDR3: TGTGCCAGCAGTTATTCCGCGGGAGTGTTAACAGATACGCAGTATTTT. Its protein is CASSYSAGVLTDTQYF.

This chain joins TRBV9 and TRBJ2-1, with a tentative D call TRBD2 (5 bases). Looked up from germline, CDR1 is SGDLS and CDR2 is YYNGEE. The CDR3 sequence is 15 residues long. V lost 5 bases and J 8 bases, leaving 20 bases between the germline ends. This CDR3 is CASSSPRGSFYEQFF. CDR3 bases: TGTGCCAGCAGTTCTCCCCGGGGAAGTTTCTATGAGCAGTTCTTC.

The V call is TRBV9, the J call TRBJ1-1; a possible D gene is TRBD1 (5 bases). The germline V gene encodes CDR1 SGDLS and CDR2 YYNGEE. V lost 1 base and J lost 4, with 11 bases in between. The CDR3 covers 14 residues. CDR3 coding DNA: TGTGCCAGCAGCGTATCGACAGCAGGCACTGAAGCTTTCTTT. As protein: CASSVSTAGTEAFF.

The rearrangement uses TRBV7-9 and TRBJ2-1; TRBD2 agrees at 8 bases. Trimming cost V 3 bases and J 7 bases; bases outside gene matches: 8. Per the germline V gene, CDR1 is SEHNR and CDR2 is FQNEAQ (reference sequence). CDR3 length: 15 residues. The CDR3 sequence: CASSFSGGPGNEQFF. The CDR3 DNA sequence: TGTGCCAGCAGCTTCTCGGGAGGGCCAGGGAATGAGCAGTTCTTC. Using reference TRBV7-9 and TRBJ2-1 for the parts outside the CDR3, the full variable domain is DTGVSQNPRHKITKRGQNVTFRCDPISEHNRLYWYRQTLGQGPEFLTYFQNEAQLEKSRLLSDRFSAERPKGSFSTLEIQRTEQGDSAMYLCASSFSGGPGNEQFFGPGTRLTVL.

The rearrangement joins TRBV13 to TRBJ2-7, with D maybe TRBD2 (7 bases). Between the trimmed V and J ends, which lost 10 bases and 0 bases, there was a span of 16 bases. This CDR3 has 14 amino acids. Per the germline V gene, CDR1 is PRHDT and CDR2 is FYEKMQ (reference sequence). The CDR3 DNA is TGTGCCACTGGGGGGGCGCTCATCTCCTACGAGCAGTACTTC. Protein product: CATGGALISYEQYF.

The table lists this clone with a count of one. The V gene is TRBV11-2, the J gene TRBJ2-7; TRBD2 agrees at 12 bases. V shed 5 bases and J 6 bases; nucleotides not matched to a gene: 8. This CDR3 comprises 15 residues. Germline assignment: CDR1 SGHAT and CDR2 FQNNGV. The DNA of the CDR3 is TGTGCCAGCAGCCTCATGACTAGCGGGAGCGGCGAGCAGTACTTC. Amino acids: CASSLMTSGSGEQYF.

The V call is TRBV29-1, the J call TRBJ2-7, with no clear D. Germline V lookup: CDR1 SQVTM, CDR2 ANQGSEA. The CDR3 totals 15 residues. Trimming took 0 bases from V and 3 from J, leaving 15 bases between them. The CDR3 sequence: CSVEEQFGISYEQYF. As DNA, the CDR3 is TGCAGCGTTGAAGAACAATTCGGTATCAGCTACGAGCAGTACTTC.

The CDR3 region has the DNA TGCGCCAGCAGCCAACCGGGACTAGCGGGAGGATCCAACCTCAACACCGGGGAGCTGTTTTTT. Translating gives CASSQPGLAGGSNLNTGELFF. The chain couples TRBV4-1 to TRBJ2-2, with 15 bases matching TRBD2. CDR1 and CDR2 (germline): MGHRA, YSYEKL. This CDR3 has 21 residues. With V trimmed by 2 bases and J by 2 bases, 12 bases remained unmatched.

The chain uses TRBV7-8 and TRBJ2-4, with D possibly matching TRBD2 (6 bases). CDR1 is SGHVS, CDR2 FQNEAQ, per germline. Trimming removed 1 base at V and 6 bases at J, with 10 bases between. CDR3 length: 14 amino acids. CDR3 loop: CASSLGGLTNIQYF. The CDR3 DNA reads as TGTGCCAGCAGCTTAGGAGGACTAACAAACATTCAGTACTTC. The variable domain in full, completed from reference TRBV7-8 and TRBJ2-4, reads GAGVSQSPRYKVAKRGQDVALRCDPISGHVSLFWYQQALGQGPEFLTYFQNEAQLDKSGLPSDRFFAERPEGSVSTLKIQRTQQEDSAVYLCASSLGGLTNIQYFGAGTRLSVL.

The rearrangement links TRBV5-1 to TRBJ2-1; weak D call: TRBD2 (6 bases). Trimming pared 0 bases from V and 0 bases from J, leaving 7 bases between. The CDR3 runs 15 residues. Germline V gene lookup returns CDR1 SGHRS and CDR2 YFSETQ. The CDR3 region has the DNA TGCGCCAGCAGCTTGGTAGCGGACTCCTACAATGAGCAGTTCTTC. Its protein is CASSLVADSYNEQFF.

CDR3 residues: CASIGRDLREQYF. For the CDR3, the DNA is TGCGCCAGCATCGGAAGAGACCTTCGGGAGCAGTACTTC. The chain couples TRBV10-2 to TRBJ2-7; D uncertain. V was cut by 7 bases and J by 7 bases, with 17 bases left in between. In germline, CDR1 is WSHSY, CDR2 SAAADI. The CDR3 covers 13 residues.

The gene calls are TRBV4-1 and TRBJ2-2, with TRBD2 matching over 7 bases. V dropped 2 bases and J dropped 2; count of bases not matched to a gene: 5. Germline loops: CDR1 MGHRA, CDR2 YSYEKL. This CDR3 contains 16 residues. The CDR3 loop is CASSQFPGGNTGELFF. The CDR3 DNA is TGCGCCAGCAGCCAATTTCCGGGAGGCAACACCGGGGAGCTGTTTTTT.

The V gene is TRBV10-3, the J gene TRBJ2-1; TRBD2 matches 9 bases. V shed 6 bases, J shed 5 bases, and the junction held 8 bases outside the gene matches. The length of the CDR3 is 15 residues. Germline CDR1 reads ENHRY; CDR2 reads SYGVKD. CDR3 coding DNA: TGTGCCATCAGCCAGCCTAGCGGGAAAGACAATGAGCAGTTCTTC. This encodes CAISQPSGKDNEQFF.

The chain joins TRBV15 to TRBJ2-2, with D perhaps TRBD1 (6 bases). There are 16 residues in the CDR3. Trimming pared 3 bases from V and 7 bases from J, leaving 18 bases between. Germline V gene data show CDR1 as LNHNV and CDR2 as YYDKDF (reference sequence). The CDR3 DNA reads TGTGCCACCAGCAGCAGACTCGACAGGACCAACGGGGAGCTGTTTTTT. Its translation: CATSSRLDRTNGELFF. The full variable domain, with the rest looked up from reference TRBV15 and TRBJ2-2, is DAMVIQNPRYQVTQFGKPVTLSCSQTLNHNVMYWYQQKSSQAPKLLFHYYDKDFNNEADTPDNFQSRRPNTSFCFLDIRSPGLGDTAMYLCATSSRLDRTNGELFFGEGSRLTVL.

This chain connects TRBV7-6 to TRBJ2-2; 7 positions match TRBD2. CDR1 and CDR2 (germline): SGHVS, FNYEAQ. The CDR3 sequence is 17 residues long. V lost 3 bases to trimming and J lost 3 bases; unmatched junction nucleotides: 10. The CDR3 loop is CASSFMAGEVDTGELFF. The CDR3, as DNA: TGTGCCAGCAGCTTTATGGCGGGGGAGGTGGACACCGGGGAGCTGTTTTTT. The full variable domain, rest sourced from reference TRBV7-6 and TRBJ2-2, is GAGVSQSPRYKVTKRGQDVALRCDPISGHVSLYWYRQALGQGPEFLTYFNYEAQQDKSGLPNDRFSAERPEGSISTLTIQRTEQRDSAMYRCASSFMAGEVDTGELFFGEGSRLTVL.

CDR3 DNA: TGTGCCAGCAGTTTGGACAGGGGTGGAGAGACCCAGTACTTC. Protein product: CASSLDRGGETQYF. The V and J genes are TRBV27 and TRBJ2-5, with 9 positions matching TRBD1. Germline values: CDR1 MNHEY, CDR2 SMNVEV (reference sequence). The CDR3 consists of 14 residues. V was pared by 3 bases and J by 4 bases, with 3 bases of the junction left unmatched.

J is TRBJ2-1 and V is TRBV5-1; D might be TRBD1 or TRBD2, each matching 6 bases. In germline, CDR1 is SGHRS, CDR2 YFSETQ. V was pared by 4 bases and J by 10 bases, with 18 bases between. The length of the CDR3 is 14 residues. CDR3 coding DNA: TGCGCCAGCAGCAAAGAGAGGGGGGCCCCGGAGCAGTTCTTC. This gives the protein CASSKERGAPEQFF.

V gene TRBV10-3 combines with J gene TRBJ2-4; D tentatively reads TRBD1 or TRBD2 (6 bases each). CDR3 size: 14 residues. V shed 1 base and J shed 6 bases, with 10 bases lying between them. In germline, CDR1 is ENHRY, CDR2 SYGVKD. The CDR3 DNA sequence: TGTGCCATCAGTGAGTGGGAGGACAGAAACATTCAGTACTTC. Translated: CAISEWEDRNIQYF.

The chain couples TRBV12-5 to TRBJ2-3; 7 nucleotides align to TRBD2. V trimming: 0 bases; J trimming: 5 bases; junction bases outside the gene matches: 8. Germline V gene sequence: CDR1 LGHNT, CDR2 FRNRAP. The CDR3 loop spans 16 amino acids. The CDR3 region is CASGLVLAGARDTQYF. CDR3 sequence (DNA): TGTGCTAGTGGTTTGGTACTGGCGGGAGCTAGAGATACGCAGTATTTT.

The V call is TRBV19, the J call TRBJ2-1, with D possibly matching TRBD2 (5 bases). This CDR3 comprises 13 residues. The V end was cut by 1 base, the J end by 4 bases, with 5 bases between. Germline V gene data show CDR1 as LNHDA and CDR2 as SQIVND (reference sequence). For the CDR3, the DNA is TGTGCCAGTAGTATAGGGGAGTACAATGAGCAGTTCTTC. Translation: CASSIGEYNEQFF.

The chain carries TRBV7-6 and TRBJ2-1; 8 positions agree with TRBD2. The CDR3 extends over 15 amino acids. The J segment lost 4 bases and the V segment lost 3 bases, leaving 5 bases of the junction unmatched. Per germline, CDR1 SGHVS and CDR2 FNYEAQ. The CDR3 sequence is CASSFELAEYNEQFF. The CDR3 coding sequence is TGTGCCAGCAGCTTTGAACTAGCGGAATACAATGAGCAGTTCTTC. Full variable domain (outside the CDR3, taken from reference TRBV7-6 and TRBJ2-1): GAGVSQSPRYKVTKRGQDVALRCDPISGHVSLYWYRQALGQGPEFLTYFNYEAQQDKSGLPNDRFSAERPEGSISTLTIQRTEQRDSAMYRCASSFELAEYNEQFFGPGTRLTVL.